This T cell receptor (beta chain) was captured in a study of CD8+ T cells in alopecia areata. Cells pooled from cutaneous lymph nodes were sorted on CD4, CD8alpha, NKG2D, NKG2ACE and other markers. Extracted RNA was reverse transcribed into cDNA, the sequencing template. Data came from immunoSEQ multiplex PCR; TCRdb stores just in-frame clones and leaves some out. Recorded here are 270,000 or so clones, none singletons. The length of the CDR3 is 15 residues. Trimming stripped 0 bases from V and 3 bases from J, with 8 bases between. Germline lookup yields CDR1 LGHNA and CDR2 YNLKQL (reference sequence). This clone has only a few counts. Gene names follow the mouse nomenclature. The CDR3 is cut off 4 residues early in the read; its end comes from the germline J gene. Within the sample, other DNA sequences also encode this same CDR3.

The chain couples TRBV5 to TRBJ2-2, with a possible D match to TRBD1 (6 bases). Sequencing input: CD4+ T cells sorted from a lymph node. The origin of this receptor is a C3H/HeJ mouse with alopecia areata. MHC haplotype of the strain: H2-k. The DNA read from the CDR3 is TGTGCCAGCAGCCAAGAAGCAGGGGACACCGGG. Protein sequence: CASSQEAGDTG. The full CDR3 is CASSQEAGDTGQLYF.